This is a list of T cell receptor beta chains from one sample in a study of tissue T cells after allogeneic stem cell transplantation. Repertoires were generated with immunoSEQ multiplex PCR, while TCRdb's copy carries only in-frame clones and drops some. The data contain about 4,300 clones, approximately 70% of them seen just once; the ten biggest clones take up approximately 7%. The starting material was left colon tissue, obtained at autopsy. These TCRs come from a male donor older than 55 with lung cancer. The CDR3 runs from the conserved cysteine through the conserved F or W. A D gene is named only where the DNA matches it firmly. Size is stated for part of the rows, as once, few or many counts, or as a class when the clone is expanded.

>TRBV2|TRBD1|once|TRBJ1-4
TGTGCCAGCTGCAGAGGGACAGTTGACGAAAAACTGTTTTTT
CASCRGTVDEKLFF
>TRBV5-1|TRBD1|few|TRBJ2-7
TGCGCCAGCAGCCGACAGGGAGAACTCTACGAGCAGTACTTC
CASSRQGELYEQYF
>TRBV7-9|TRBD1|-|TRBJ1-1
TGTGCCAGCACCTTCTCACAGGGGTGGGGCACTGAAGCTTTCTTT
CASTFSQGWGTEAFF
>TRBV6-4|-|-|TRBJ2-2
TGTGCCAGCAGTGCCCGGGAAGACGGCCGGGAGCTGTTTTTT
CASSAREDGRELFF
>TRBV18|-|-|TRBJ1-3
TGTGCCAGCTCAATGCAAGCCCCCCAGAGTGTGGCTGGAAACACCATATATTTT
CASSMQAPQSVAGNTIYF
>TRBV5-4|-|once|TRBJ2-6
TGTGCCAGCAGTCCTGGTAACTCTGGGGCCAACGTCCTGACTTTC
CASSPGNSGANVLTF
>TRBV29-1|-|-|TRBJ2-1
TGCAGCGTTGATCAGGGGGAGGGTGTACATGAGCAGTTCTTC
CSVDQGEGVHEQFF
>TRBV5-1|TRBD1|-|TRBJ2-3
TGCGCCAGCAGCCCGGGACAGGTGGAGCCAGATACGCAGTATTTT
CASSPGQVEPDTQYF
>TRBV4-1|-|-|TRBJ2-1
TGCGCCAGCAGCCGGATCGAGGGGCACAATGAGCAGTTCTTC
CASSRIEGHNEQFF
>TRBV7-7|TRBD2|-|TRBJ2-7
TGTGCCAGCAGACGGACTAGCGGGGGCCTCTACGAGCAGTACTTC
CASRRTSGGLYEQYF
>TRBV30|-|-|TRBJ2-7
TGTGCCTACAAGCTGGTACGGGAATCTTACGAGCAGTACTTC
CAYKLVRESYEQYF
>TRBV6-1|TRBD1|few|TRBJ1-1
TGTGCCAGCAGTGAAGTCCCGTATGCAGGGGGCACTGAAGCTTTCTTT
CASSEVPYAGGTEAFF
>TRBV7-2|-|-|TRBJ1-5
TGTGCCAGCAGCTTAGATTACAAAGATCAGCCCCAGCATTTT
CASSLDYKDQPQHF
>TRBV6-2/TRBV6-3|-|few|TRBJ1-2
TGTGCCAGCAGTACCCAGCATGGTGGCTACACCTTC
CASSTQHGGYTF
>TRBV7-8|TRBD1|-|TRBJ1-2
TGTGCCAGCACCAAGGACAGGGGGCAAGGTGGCTACACCTTC
CASTKDRGQGGYTF
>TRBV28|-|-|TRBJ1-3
TGTGCCAGCAGTCTATGGACAGGAAACACCATATATTTT
CASSLWTGNTIYF
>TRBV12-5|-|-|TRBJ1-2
TGTGCTAGTGGTTTGACGCCCCCGGGTCCGGTACTATACTTC
CASGLTPPGPVLYF
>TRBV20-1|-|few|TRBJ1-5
TGCAGTGCTAGTTTAAGGGGGGACCTCAATCAGCCCCAGCATTTT
CSASLRGDLNQPQHF
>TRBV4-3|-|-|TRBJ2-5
TGCGCCAGCAGCCAAGACCCCGGAGCGCAAGAGACCCAGTACTTC
CASSQDPGAQETQYF
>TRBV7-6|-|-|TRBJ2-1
TGTGCCAGCAGCCCACTACCGCCTAGCGCTACCTACAATGAGCAGTTCTTC
CASSPLPPSATYNEQFF
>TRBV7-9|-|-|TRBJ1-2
TGTGCCAGCAGCCCACTGGCCACCTTGGAGTATGGCTACACCTTC
CASSPLATLEYGYTF
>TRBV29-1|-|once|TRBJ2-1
TGCAGCGTAAAACAGGCGGGCTCCTACAATGAGCAGTTCTTC
CSVKQAGSYNEQFF
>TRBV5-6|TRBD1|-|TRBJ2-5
TGTGCCAGCAGCCTCCCGGACAGGTTAGGACAAGAGACCCAGTACTTC
CASSLPDRLGQETQYF